The 13 T cell receptor beta chains below come from one sample, sequenced in a study of OX40 agonist ivuxolimab in advanced cancers. TCRdb keeps only in-frame clones here, not all; method: immunoSEQ multiplex PCR. The sample contains roughly 89,000 clones, around 89% of which appear only once. Source: CD4+ or CD8+ T cells sorted from blood, taken in a trial of the OX40 agonist ivuxolimab. The receptors were gathered from an adult with an advanced solid tumor such as melanoma, head and neck, liver or kidney cancer.

This sequence joins TRBV18 and TRBJ2-7; TRBD1 aligns across 8 bases. CDR3 size: 15 residues. J was trimmed by 3 bases and V by 2 bases; bases with no gene match: 6. Germline V gene data show CDR1 as KGHSH and CDR2 as LQKENI. The CDR3 bases are TGTGCCAGCTCACCATTGGGGACAGGAGACTACGAGCAGTACTTC. This encodes CASSPLGTGDYEQYF.

This chain uses TRBV30 with TRBJ2-5; 7 nucleotides match TRBD1. V lost 2 bases to trimming and J lost 5 bases; unmatched junction nucleotides: 11. The germline V gene has CDR1 GTSNPN and CDR2 SVGIG (reference sequence). This CDR3 has 15 amino acids. This CDR3 is CAWSHPQGIDETQYF. CDR3 sequence (DNA): TGTGCCTGGAGTCACCCACAGGGGATTGACGAGACCCAGTACTTC.

This clone was found once. This chain uses TRBV5-6 with TRBJ1-6; D gene ambiguous. Per the germline V gene, CDR1 is SGHDT and CDR2 is YYEEEE. The CDR3 runs to 13 residues. Trimming pared 3 bases from V and 13 bases from J, leaving 14 bases between. CDR3 coding DNA: TGTGCCAGCAGCTCTGGTGGTCCATTTCCCCTCCACTTT. Translated: CASSSGGPFPLHF.

This chain connects TRBV30 to TRBJ2-3; 10 bases map to TRBD2. CDR1 and CDR2 from the germline V gene are GTSNPN and SVGIG (reference sequence). This CDR3 region has 14 residues. J lost 4 bases, V lost 1 base, and 2 bases had no gene match. The CDR3: CAWSGTSGPDTQYF. The CDR3 DNA reads TGTGCCTGGAGTGGGACTAGCGGTCCAGATACGCAGTATTTT.

The rearrangement uses TRBV6-1 and TRBJ2-7; D unclear. Germline V gene lookup returns CDR1 MNHNS and CDR2 SASEGT. The V and J ends lost 2 bases and 6 bases respectively, with 11 bases between them. The CDR3 extends over 13 amino acids. The CDR3 DNA is TGTGCCAGCAGTGAAATAATCCCAAGCGAGCAGTACTTC. Residues: CASSEIIPSEQYF.

The chain joins TRBV18 to TRBJ2-1; 8 bases line up with TRBD2. Trimming took 2 bases from V and 8 from J; bases not matched to a gene: 2. This CDR3 is 13 amino acids long. Germline-derived CDR1 and CDR2 are KGHSH and LQKENI. CDR3 region: CASSPGTRDEQFF. In nucleotides, the CDR3 is TGTGCCAGCTCACCAGGGACTAGAGATGAGCAGTTCTTC.

The gene calls are TRBV2 and TRBJ2-1; TRBD2 is a possible D gene (6 bases). Germline loops: CDR1 SNHLY, CDR2 FYNNEI. CDR3 length: 15 residues. Trimming took 1 base from V and 5 from J, leaving 12 bases between them. The DNA of the CDR3 is TGTGCCAGCAGTGAAGGACTAGGTGTAAACAATGAGCAGTTCTTC. Protein sequence: CASSEGLGVNNEQFF.

CDR3 in amino acids: CASSIDGGRGNQPQHF. DNA of the CDR3: TGTGCCAGTAGTATAGATGGTGGCAGAGGCAATCAGCCCCAGCATTTT. The chain recombines TRBV19 with TRBJ1-5; D remains unclear. Germline lookup yields CDR1 LNHDA and CDR2 SQIVND (reference sequence). The CDR3 consists of 16 residues. Deletions cut 0 bases from V and 2 bases from J, with 11 bases between.

J is TRBJ1-3 and V is TRBV19; D is ambiguous. CDR3 size: 15 residues. Trimming shortened V by 0 bases and J by 2 bases, and 8 bases separated the two germline ends. Germline V gives CDR1 LNHDA, CDR2 SQIVND (reference sequence). The CDR3 nucleotides are TGTGCCAGTAGTATAGAGCGCCCGCCTGGAAACACCATATATTTT. As protein: CASSIERPPGNTIYF.

The chain uses TRBV2 and TRBJ2-2, with D possibly TRBD2 on 6 matching bases. Germline loops: CDR1 SNHLY, CDR2 FYNNEI. V was cut by 2 bases and J by 1 base, with 8 bases left in between. The CDR3 covers 15 residues. This CDR3 is CASSERGVNTGELFF. CDR3 nucleotide sequence: TGTGCCAGCAGTGAACGCGGGGTGAACACCGGGGAGCTGTTTTTT.

This chain links TRBV18 with TRBJ1-6; D is perhaps TRBD1 (6 bases). The V gene's germline CDR1 is KGHSH and CDR2 LQKENI. The ends were cut back, 1 base at V and 5 bases at J, with 12 bases in the middle. This CDR3 has 16 residues. The CDR3: CASSPRQVLDNSPLHF. CDR3 in DNA: TGTGCCAGCTCACCACGACAGGTTTTGGATAATTCACCCCTCCACTTT. Using reference TRBV18 and TRBJ1-6 for the parts outside the CDR3, the full variable domain is NAGVMQNPRHLVRRRGQEARLRCSPMKGHSHVYWYRQLPEEGLKFMVYLQKENIIDESGMPKERFSAEFPKEGPSILRIQQVVRGDSAAYFCASSPRQVLDNSPLHFGNGTRLTVT.

This chain uses TRBV6-6 with TRBJ1-3, with D hard to call. V dropped 1 base and J dropped 4 bases, with 11 bases sitting between them. The V gene's germline CDR1 is MNHNY and CDR2 SVGAGI (reference sequence). The CDR3 spans 15 residues. The chain's CDR3 is CASSYLGTAGNTIYF. The CDR3 DNA is TGTGCCAGCAGTTACTTGGGAACAGCAGGAAACACCATATATTTT.

The gene calls are TRBV6-5 and TRBJ1-2; perhaps TRBD1 as D (5 bases). There are 13 residues in the CDR3. The germline CDR1 and CDR2 sequences are MNHEY and SVGAGI. Trimming shortened V by 0 bases and J by 8 bases, and 10 bases separated the two germline ends. The chain's CDR3 is CASSYSAGHGYTF. CDR3 nucleotides: TGTGCCAGCAGTTACTCGGCAGGGCACGGCTACACCTTC.